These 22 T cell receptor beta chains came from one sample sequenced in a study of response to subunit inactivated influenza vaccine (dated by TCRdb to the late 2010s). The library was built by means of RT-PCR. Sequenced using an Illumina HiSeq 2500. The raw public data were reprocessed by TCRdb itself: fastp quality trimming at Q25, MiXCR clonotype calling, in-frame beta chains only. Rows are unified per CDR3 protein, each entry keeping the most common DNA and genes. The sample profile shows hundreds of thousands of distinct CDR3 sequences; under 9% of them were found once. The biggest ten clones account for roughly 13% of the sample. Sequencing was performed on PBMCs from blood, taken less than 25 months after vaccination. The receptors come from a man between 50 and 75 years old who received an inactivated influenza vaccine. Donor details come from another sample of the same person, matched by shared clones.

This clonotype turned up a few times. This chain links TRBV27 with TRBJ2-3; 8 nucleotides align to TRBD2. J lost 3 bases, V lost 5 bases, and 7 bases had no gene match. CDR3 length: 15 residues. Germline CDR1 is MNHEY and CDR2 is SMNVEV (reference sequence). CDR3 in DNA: TGTGCCAGCAGTGAGGTAGCGGGGAGTACAGATACGCAGTATTTT. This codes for CASSEVAGSTDTQYF.

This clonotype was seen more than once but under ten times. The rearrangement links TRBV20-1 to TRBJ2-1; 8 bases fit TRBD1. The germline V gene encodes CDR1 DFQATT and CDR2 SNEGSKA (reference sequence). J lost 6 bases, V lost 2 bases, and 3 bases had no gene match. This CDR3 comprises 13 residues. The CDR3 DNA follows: TGCAGTGCTAGACCTACAGGGGGCAATGAGCAGTTCTTC. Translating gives CSARPTGGNEQFF.

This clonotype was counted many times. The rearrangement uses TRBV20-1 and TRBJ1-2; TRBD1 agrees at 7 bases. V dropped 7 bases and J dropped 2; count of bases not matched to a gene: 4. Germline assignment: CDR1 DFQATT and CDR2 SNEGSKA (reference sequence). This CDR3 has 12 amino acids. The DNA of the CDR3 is TGCAGTGGGGGACAGATAAACTATGGCTACACCTTC. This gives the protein CSGGQINYGYTF.

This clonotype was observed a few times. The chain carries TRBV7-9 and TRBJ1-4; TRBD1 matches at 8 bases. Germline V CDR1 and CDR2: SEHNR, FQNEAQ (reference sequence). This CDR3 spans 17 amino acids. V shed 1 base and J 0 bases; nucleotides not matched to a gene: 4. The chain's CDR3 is CASSLDWTGSTNEKLFF. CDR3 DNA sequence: TGTGCCAGCAGCTTAGATTGGACAGGGTCAACTAATGAAAAACTGTTTTTT.

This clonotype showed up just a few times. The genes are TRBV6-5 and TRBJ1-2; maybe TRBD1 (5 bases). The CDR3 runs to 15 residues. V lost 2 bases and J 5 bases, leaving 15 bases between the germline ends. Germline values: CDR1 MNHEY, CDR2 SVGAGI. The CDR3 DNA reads TGTGCCAGCAGTTACGGCCAGGGCTCCCTTTATGGCTACACCTTC. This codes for CASSYGQGSLYGYTF.

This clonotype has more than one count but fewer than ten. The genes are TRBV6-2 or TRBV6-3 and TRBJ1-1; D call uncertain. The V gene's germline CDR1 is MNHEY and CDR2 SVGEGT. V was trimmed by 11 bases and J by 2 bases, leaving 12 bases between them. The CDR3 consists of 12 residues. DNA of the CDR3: TGTGCCCCGCGGGAGGGTAACACTGAAGCTTTCTTT. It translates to CAPREGNTEAFF.

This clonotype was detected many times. For the CDR3, the DNA is TGCGCCAGCAGCCACGGAACAACTAATGAAAAACTGTTTTTT. This encodes CASSHGTTNEKLFF. V and J are TRBV4-1 and TRBJ1-4; D remains unclear. V lost 3 bases and J lost 0, with 5 bases in between. Germline loops: CDR1 MGHRA, CDR2 YSYEKL. This CDR3 is built from 14 residues.

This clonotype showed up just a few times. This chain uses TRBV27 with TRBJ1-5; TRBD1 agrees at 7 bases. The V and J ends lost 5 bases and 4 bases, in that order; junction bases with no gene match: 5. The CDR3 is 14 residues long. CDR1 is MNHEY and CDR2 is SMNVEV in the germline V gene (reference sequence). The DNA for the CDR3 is TGTGCCAGCAGTCGCAGGGGGGGGAATCAGCCCCAGCATTTT. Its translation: CASSRRGGNQPQHF.

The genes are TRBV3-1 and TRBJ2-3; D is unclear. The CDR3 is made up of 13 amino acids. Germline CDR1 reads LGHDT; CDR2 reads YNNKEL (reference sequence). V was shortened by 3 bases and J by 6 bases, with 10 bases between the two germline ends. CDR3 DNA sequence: TGTGCCAGCAGCCAGTGGGAAGGGGATACGCAGTATTTT. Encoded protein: CASSQWEGDTQYF.

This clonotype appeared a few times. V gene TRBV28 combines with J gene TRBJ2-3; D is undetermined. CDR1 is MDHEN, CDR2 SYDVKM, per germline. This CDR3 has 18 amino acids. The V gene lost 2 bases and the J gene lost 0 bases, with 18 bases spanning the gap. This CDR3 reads CASSLGGWWNVSTDTQYF. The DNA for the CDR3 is TGTGCCAGCAGTTTAGGCGGTTGGTGGAACGTTAGCACAGATACGCAGTATTTT. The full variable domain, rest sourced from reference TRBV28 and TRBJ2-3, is DVKVTQSSRYLVKRTGEKVFLECVQDMDHENMFWYRQDPGLGLRLIYFSYDVKMKEKGDIPEGYSVSREKKERFSLILESASTNQTSMYLCASSLGGWWNVSTDTQYFGPGTRLTVL.

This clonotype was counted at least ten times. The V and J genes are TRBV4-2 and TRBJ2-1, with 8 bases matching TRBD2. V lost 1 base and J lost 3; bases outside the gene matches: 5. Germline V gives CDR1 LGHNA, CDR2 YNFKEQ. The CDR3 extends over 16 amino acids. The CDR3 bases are TGTGCCAGCAGCCAAGCGGCTAGCGGGTACTACAATGAGCAGTTCTTC. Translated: CASSQAASGYYNEQFF.

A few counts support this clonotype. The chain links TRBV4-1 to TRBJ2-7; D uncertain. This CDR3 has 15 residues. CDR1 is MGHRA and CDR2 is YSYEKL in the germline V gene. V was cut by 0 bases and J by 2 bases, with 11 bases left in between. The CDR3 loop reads CASSQDSTVTYEQYF. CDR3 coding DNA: TGCGCCAGCAGCCAAGATTCGACGGTAACCTACGAGCAGTACTTC.

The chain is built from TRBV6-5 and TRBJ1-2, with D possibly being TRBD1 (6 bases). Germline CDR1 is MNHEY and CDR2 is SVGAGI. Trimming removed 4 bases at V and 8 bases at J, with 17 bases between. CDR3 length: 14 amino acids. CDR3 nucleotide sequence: TGTGCCAGCAGTTCCGAGTACAGGGCTAAAGGCTACACCTTC. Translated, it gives CASSSEYRAKGYTF.

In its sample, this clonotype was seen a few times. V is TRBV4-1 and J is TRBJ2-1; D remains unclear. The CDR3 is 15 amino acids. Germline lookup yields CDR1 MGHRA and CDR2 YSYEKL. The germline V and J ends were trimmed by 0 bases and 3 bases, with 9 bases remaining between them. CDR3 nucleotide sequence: TGCGCCAGCAGCCAAGACCGGCTAAACTACAATGAGCAGTTCTTC. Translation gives CASSQDRLNYNEQFF.

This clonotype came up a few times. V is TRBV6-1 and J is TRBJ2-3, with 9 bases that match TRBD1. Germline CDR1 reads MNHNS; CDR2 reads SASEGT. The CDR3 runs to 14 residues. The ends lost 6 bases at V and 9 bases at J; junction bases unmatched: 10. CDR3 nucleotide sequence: TGTGCCAGCAGAAGACCGGGACAGGGAGAAACGCAGTATTTT. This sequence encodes CASRRPGQGETQYF.

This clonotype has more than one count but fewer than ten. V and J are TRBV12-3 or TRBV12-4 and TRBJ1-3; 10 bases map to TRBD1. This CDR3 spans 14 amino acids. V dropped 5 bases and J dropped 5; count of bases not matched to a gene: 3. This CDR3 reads CASSRQGARNTIYF. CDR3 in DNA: TGTGCCAGCAGTCGACAGGGGGCTAGAAACACCATATATTTT.

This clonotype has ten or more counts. The CDR3 loop reads CASRQDAGDTYEQYF. In DNA form, the CDR3 reads TGCGCCAGCAGACAGGATGCGGGAGACACCTACGAGCAGTACTTC. The chain links TRBV5-1 to TRBJ2-7; 7 nucleotides align to TRBD2. After removal of 5 bases from V and 2 bases from J, the junction contained 10 bases not matched to a gene. There are 15 residues in the CDR3. The germline V gene encodes CDR1 SGHRS and CDR2 YFSETQ. The full variable domain, completed using reference TRBV5-1 and TRBJ2-7, is KAGVTQTPRYLIKTRGQQVTLSCSPISGHRSVSWYQQTPGQGLQFLFEYFSETQRNKGNFPGRFSGRQFSNSRSEMNVSTLELGDSALYLCASRQDAGDTYEQYFGPGTRLTVT.

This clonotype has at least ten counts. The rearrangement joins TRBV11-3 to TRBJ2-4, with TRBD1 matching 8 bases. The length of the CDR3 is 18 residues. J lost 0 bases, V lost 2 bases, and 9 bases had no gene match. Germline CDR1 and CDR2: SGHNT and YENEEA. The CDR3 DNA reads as TGTGCCAGCAGCTTATCTTTGGACAGGGACTTAGCCAAAAACATTCAGTACTTC. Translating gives CASSLSLDRDLAKNIQYF. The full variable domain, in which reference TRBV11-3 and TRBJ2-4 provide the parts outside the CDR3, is EAGVVQSPRYKIIEKKQPVAFWCNPISGHNTLYWYLQNLGQGPELLIRYENEEAVDDSQLPKDRFSAERLKGVDSTLKIQPAELGDSAVYLCASSLSLDRDLAKNIQYFGAGTRLSVL.

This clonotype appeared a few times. The CDR3 protein is CAMSRQVTDTQYF. The CDR3 DNA reads TGTGCCATGAGTCGACAGGTTACAGATACGCAGTATTTT. V and J are TRBV10-3 and TRBJ2-3, with D possibly being TRBD1 (6 bases). Germline assignment: CDR1 ENHRY and CDR2 SYGVKD. This CDR3 spans 13 amino acids. V dropped 9 bases and J dropped 3 bases, with 13 bases sitting between them.

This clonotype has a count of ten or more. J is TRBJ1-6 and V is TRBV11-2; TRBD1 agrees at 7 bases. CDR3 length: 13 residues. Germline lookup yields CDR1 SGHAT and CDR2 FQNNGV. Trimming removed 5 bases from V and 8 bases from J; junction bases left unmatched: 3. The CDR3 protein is CASSDREDSPLHF. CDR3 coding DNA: TGTGCCAGCAGCGACAGGGAGGATTCACCCCTCCACTTT.

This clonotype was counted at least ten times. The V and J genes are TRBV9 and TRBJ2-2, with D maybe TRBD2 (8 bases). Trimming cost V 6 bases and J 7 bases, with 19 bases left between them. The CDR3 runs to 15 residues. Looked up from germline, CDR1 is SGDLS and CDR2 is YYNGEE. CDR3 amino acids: CASNRGEAGVGELFF. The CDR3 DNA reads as TGTGCCAGCAACAGGGGAGAAGCGGGAGTCGGGGAGCTGTTTTTT.

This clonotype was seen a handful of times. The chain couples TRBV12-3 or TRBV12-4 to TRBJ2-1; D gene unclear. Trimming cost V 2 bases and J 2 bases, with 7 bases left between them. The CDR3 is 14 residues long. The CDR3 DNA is TGTGCCAGCAGTTTATTCCTAGCCTACAATGAGCAGTTCTTC. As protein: CASSLFLAYNEQFF.